This T cell receptor beta chain was sequenced during a study of shared clonotypes between healthy human individuals. On the study more broadly: Per donor, three plates held CD4 naive cells, three held CD4 memory, two held CD8 naive and one held CD8 memory.

The investigators split CD4+ cells into a CD45RA+ naive subset and a CD45RA-negative memory subset. Splitting of each subset's genomic DNA was done evenly across several immunoSEQ plates. Sorted-subset replicate PCR reactions were performed with approximately 0.2 ug DNA, corresponding to 30,000 to 35,000 T cell genomes. Sequencing was performed with immunoSEQ multiplex PCR; in TCRdb, only in-frame clones are kept and a portion is missing. The sample consists of some 500,000 clones, roughly 95% of them appearing once. Source material: naive CD4+ T cells sorted from blood. Subset defined: CD45RA+ positively selected. The receptor was derived from a woman aged 25-40 years in good health.

CDR3 bases: TGTGCCAGCAGTTCTACAGGGCTCGGGGCCAACGTCCTGACTTTC. This encodes CASSSTGLGANVLTF. The gene calls are TRBV28 and TRBJ2-6; perhaps TRBD1 as D (6 bases). Trimming pared 4 bases from V and 4 bases from J, leaving 11 bases between. The CDR3 length is 15 residues. Germline lookup yields CDR1 MDHEN and CDR2 SYDVKM. The variable domain in full, completed from reference TRBV28 and TRBJ2-6, reads DVKVTQSSRYLVKRTGEKVFLECVQDMDHENMFWYRQDPGLGLRLIYFSYDVKMKEKGDIPEGYSVSREKKERFSLILESASTNQTSMYLCASSSTGLGANVLTFGAGSRLTVL.